This T cell receptor (beta chain) derives from a study of blood T cells in healthy people across ages. As for the study in general: About one barcoded beta molecule per two T cells was the capture yield of template switching.

V shed 10 bases and J 8 bases; nucleotides not matched to a gene: 4. Per germline, CDR1 ENHRY and CDR2 SYGVKD. The CDR3 is made up of 10 amino acids. A second about 7 to 12 cycle PCR used barcoded and J-beta primers. TCRdb used MiXCR to reprocess the 5' RACE reads, holding one entry per CDR3 protein. The sample has 650,000 to 800,000 distinct CDR3 sequences; 52% are singletons. Findings and limits, study-wide: Changes in expanded clonotypes were possibly confounded, as the CMV status of donors was unknown.

A note on this clonotype: What it binds is not known.

Healthy Russian Caucasian donors spanned ages roughly 6 to 100 years. Total RNA extracted from each sample amounted to at least 6 micrograms. The source of this sequence is a woman older than 75 in good health. V usage is TRBV10-3 and J usage is TRBJ1-2; 7 bases agree with TRBD1. Sequenced: blood. CDR3 nucleotides: TGTGCCACCAGGGGGGGAGGCTACACCTTC. Amino acids: CATRGGGYTF.